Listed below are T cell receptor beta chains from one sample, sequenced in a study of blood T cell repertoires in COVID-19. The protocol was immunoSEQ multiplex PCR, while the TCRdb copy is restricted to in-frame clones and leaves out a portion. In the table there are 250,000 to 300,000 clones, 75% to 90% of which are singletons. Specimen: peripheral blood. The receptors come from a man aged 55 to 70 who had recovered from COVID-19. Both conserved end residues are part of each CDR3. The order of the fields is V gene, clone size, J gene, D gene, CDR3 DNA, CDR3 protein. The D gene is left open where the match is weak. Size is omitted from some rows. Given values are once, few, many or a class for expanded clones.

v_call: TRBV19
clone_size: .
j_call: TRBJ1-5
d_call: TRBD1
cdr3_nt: TGTGCCAGTAGTTTAAACAGGGGGCGGGATCAGCCCCAGCATTTT
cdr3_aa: CASSLNRGRDQPQHF

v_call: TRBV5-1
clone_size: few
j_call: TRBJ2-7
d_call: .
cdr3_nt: TGCGCCAGCAGCTTACGGACAGGGAGGGACGAGCAGTACTTC
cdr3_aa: CASSLRTGRDEQYF

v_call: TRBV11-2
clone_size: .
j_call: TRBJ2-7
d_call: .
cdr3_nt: TGTGCCAGCAGCTCGAAAAGGGGGGGCTCCTACGAGCAGTACTTC
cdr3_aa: CASSSKRGGSYEQYF

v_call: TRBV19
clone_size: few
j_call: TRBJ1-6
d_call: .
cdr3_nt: TGTGCCAGTAGTATCGGGGAGACGGTTCCCTATAATTCACCCCTCCACTTT
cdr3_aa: CASSIGETVPYNSPLHF

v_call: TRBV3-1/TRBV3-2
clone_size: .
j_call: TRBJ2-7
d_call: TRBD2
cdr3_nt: TGTGCCAGCAGCCCGGGACTAGCGGGGGTGCAGTACTTC
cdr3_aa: CASSPGLAGVQYF

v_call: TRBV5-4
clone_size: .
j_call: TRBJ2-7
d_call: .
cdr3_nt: TGTGCCAGCAGCTTGACAGGGTCCTACGAGCAGTACTTC
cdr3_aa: CASSLTGSYEQYF

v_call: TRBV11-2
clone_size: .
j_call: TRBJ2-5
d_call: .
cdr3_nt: TGTGCCAGCAGCCCGACTAGAGTCGGGGAGACCCAGTACTTC
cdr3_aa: CASSPTRVGETQYF

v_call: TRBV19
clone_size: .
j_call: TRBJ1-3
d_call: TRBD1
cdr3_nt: TGTGCCAGTAGTATCCCCCGGACAGGCGGAAACACCATATATTTT
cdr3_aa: CASSIPRTGGNTIYF

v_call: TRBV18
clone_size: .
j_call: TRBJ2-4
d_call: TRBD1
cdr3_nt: TGTGCCAGCTCACCGCAAGTGCCCGACAGGGTAGCCAAAAACATTCAGTACTTC
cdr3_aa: CASSPQVPDRVAKNIQYF

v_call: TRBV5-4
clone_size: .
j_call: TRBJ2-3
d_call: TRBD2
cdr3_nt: TGTGCCAGCAGCCCAGGGACTAGCGGGGCCCCTAGCACAGATACGCAGTATTTT
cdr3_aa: CASSPGTSGAPSTDTQYF

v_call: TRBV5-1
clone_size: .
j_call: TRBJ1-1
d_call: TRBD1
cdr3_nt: TGCGCCAGCAGCAACAGGGGAGGGAACACTGAAGCTTTCTTT
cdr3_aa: CASSNRGGNTEAFF

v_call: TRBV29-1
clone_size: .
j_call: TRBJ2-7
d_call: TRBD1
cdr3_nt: TGCAGCGGACGGACAGGGGCCTACGAGCAGTACTTC
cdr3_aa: CSGRTGAYEQYF

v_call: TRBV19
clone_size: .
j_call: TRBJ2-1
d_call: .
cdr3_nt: TGTGCCAGTAGGACAGAAGGAGGGAGGCGGTACAATGAGCAGTTCTTC
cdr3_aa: CASRTEGGRRYNEQFF

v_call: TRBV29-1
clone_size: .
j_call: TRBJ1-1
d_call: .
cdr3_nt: TGCAGCGCCTCCCCGGGCTCGGGGACTGAAGCTTTCTTT
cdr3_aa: CSASPGSGTEAFF

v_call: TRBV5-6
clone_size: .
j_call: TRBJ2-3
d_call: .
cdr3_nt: TGTGCCAGCAGCTTTGAGGATACGCAGTATTTT
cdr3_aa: CASSFEDTQYF

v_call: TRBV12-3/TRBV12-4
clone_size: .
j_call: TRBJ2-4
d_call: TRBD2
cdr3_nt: TGTGCCAGCAGTTCGACCGGGACTACCCAGTACTTC
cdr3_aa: CASSSTGTTQYF

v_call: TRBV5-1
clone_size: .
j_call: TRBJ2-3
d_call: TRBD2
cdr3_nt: TGCGCCAGCAGCTTGACTAGCGGGGTGGCCGCAGATACGCAGTATTTT
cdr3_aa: CASSLTSGVAADTQYF

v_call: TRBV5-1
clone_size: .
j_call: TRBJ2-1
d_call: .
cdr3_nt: TGCGCCAGCAGCTTCAGACAAAACAATGAGCAGTTCTTC
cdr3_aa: CASSFRQNNEQFF

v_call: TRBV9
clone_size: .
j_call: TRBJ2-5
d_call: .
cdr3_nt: TGTGCCAGCAGCGTAGGAGTTAAAGAGACCCAGTACTTC
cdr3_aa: CASSVGVKETQYF

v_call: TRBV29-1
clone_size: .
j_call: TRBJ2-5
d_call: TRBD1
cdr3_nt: TGCAGCGTGGGGAGGACAGGGCTGGGGCAAGAGACCCAGTACTTC
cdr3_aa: CSVGRTGLGQETQYF

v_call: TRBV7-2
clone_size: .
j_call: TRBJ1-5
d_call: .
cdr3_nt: TGTGCCAGCAGCCGCGAGGACATTAGCAATCAGCCCCAGCATTTT
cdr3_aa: CASSREDISNQPQHF

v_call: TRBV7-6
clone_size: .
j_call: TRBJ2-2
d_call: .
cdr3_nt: TGTGCCAGCCATACAGGGATCGGGGAGCTGTTTTTT
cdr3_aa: CASHTGIGELFF

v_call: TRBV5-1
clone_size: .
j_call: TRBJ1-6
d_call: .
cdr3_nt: TGCGCCAGCAGCTCAACCGCGGGATCTGGGGGTTCACCCCTCCACTTT
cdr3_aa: CASSSTAGSGGSPLHF

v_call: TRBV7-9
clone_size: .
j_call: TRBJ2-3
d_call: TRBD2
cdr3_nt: TGTGCCAGCAGCCGGGAGGCTAGCGGGATCGGGACAGATACGCAGTATTTT
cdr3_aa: CASSREASGIGTDTQYF

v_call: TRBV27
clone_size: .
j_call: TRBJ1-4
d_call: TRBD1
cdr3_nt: TGTGCCAGCAGTCCGCGGGACAGGGGGGAAAAACTGTTTTTT
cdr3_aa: CASSPRDRGEKLFF

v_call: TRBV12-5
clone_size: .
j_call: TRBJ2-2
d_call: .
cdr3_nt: TGTGCTAGTGGTCGTGAGATCGGGGAGCTGTTTTTT
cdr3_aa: CASGREIGELFF

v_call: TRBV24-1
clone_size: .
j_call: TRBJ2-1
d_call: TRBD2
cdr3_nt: TGTGCCACCAGTGATGCGGGACTAGCGGGAAATGAGCAGTTCTTC
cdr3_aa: CATSDAGLAGNEQFF

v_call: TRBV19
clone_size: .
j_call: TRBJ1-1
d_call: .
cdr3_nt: TGTGCCAGTAGTACCTATTTGAACACTGAAGCTTTCTTT
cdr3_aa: CASSTYLNTEAFF

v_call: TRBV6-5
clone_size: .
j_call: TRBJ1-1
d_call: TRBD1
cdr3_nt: TGTGCCAGCAGTTATAAGACAGGGGGTAGCACTGAAGCTTTCTTT
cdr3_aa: CASSYKTGGSTEAFF

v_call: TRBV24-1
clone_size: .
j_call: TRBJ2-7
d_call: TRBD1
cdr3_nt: TGTGCCACCAGTGATCGAGGGTCGGGACAGGGATTCGGGCAGTACTTC
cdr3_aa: CATSDRGSGQGFGQYF

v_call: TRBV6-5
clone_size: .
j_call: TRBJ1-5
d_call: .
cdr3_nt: TGTGCCAGCAGTCGAAAACAGGGCCAGCCCCAGCATTTT
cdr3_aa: CASSRKQGQPQHF

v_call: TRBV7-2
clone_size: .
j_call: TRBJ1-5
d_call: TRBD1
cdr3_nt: TGTGCCAGCAGCCAAACCGGGACAGGGGGAGGCAATCAGCCCCAGCATTTT
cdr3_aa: CASSQTGTGGGNQPQHF

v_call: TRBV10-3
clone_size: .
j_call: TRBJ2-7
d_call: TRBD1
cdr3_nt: TGTGCCATCAGTCCGGGACAGGGCTACGAGCAGTACTTC
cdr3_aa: CAISPGQGYEQYF

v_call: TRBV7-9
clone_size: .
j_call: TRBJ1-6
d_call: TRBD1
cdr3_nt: TGTGCCAGCAGCAACAGGGGGGTTAATTCACCCCTCCACTTT
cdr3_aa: CASSNRGVNSPLHF

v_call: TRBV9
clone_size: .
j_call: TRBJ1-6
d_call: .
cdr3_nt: TGTGCCAGCAGCCAGGGCCAATTGAACTCACCCCTCCACTTT
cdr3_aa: CASSQGQLNSPLHF

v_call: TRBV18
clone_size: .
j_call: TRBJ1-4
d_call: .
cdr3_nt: TGTGCCAGCTCACCCCGTAATGAAAAACTGTTTTTT
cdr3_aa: CASSPRNEKLFF

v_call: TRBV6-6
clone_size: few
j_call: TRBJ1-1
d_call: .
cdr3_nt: TGTGCCAGCAGTTCGGGACTCAAAGTCACTGAAGCTTTCTTT
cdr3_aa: CASSSGLKVTEAFF

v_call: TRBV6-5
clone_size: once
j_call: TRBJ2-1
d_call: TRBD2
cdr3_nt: TGTGCCAGCCAGGCGGTGCTAGCGGGGTACAATGAGCAGTTCTTC
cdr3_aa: CASQAVLAGYNEQFF

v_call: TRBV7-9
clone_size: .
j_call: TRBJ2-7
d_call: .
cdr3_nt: TGTGCCAGCAGCCCCTTCGGGGGGCCCTCATCCTACGAGCAGTACTTC
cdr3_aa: CASSPFGGPSSYEQYF

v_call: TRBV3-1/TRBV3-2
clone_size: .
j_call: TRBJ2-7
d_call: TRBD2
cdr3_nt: TGTGCCAGCAGCCCACCCGGGAGGCAGTCCTACGAGCAGTACTTC
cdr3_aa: CASSPPGRQSYEQYF

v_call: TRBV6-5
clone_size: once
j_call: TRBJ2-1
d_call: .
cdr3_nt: TGTGCCAGCAGCCGTTCTAATGTGGCCTACAATGAGCAGTTCTTC
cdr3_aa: CASSRSNVAYNEQFF

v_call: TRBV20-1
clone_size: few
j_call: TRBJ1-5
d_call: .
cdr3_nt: TGCAGTGCTAGTGCCCGAAAAATCTCGGGCAATCAGCCCCAGCATTTT
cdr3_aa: CSASARKISGNQPQHF

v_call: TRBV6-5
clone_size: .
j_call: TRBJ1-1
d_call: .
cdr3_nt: TGTGCCAGCACCCGCGGCAGGGGGAACACTGAAGCTTTCTTT
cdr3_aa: CASTRGRGNTEAFF

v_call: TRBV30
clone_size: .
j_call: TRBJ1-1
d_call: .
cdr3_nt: TGTGCCTGGAGTGTTGCAGGAGAAGCTTTCTTT
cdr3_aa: CAWSVAGEAFF

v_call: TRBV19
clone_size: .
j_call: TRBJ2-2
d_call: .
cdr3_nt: TGTGCCAGTAGTCCCCAGGACACCGGGGAGCTGTTTTTT
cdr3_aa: CASSPQDTGELFF

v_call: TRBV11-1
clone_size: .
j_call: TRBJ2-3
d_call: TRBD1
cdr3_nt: TGTGCCAGCAGCCCAGACAGGGGGCAGGCAGATACGCAGTATTTT
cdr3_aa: CASSPDRGQADTQYF

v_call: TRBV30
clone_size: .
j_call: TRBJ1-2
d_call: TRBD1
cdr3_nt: TGTGCCTGGACGCGTGGTGGGACAGACTATGGCTACACCTTC
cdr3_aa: CAWTRGGTDYGYTF

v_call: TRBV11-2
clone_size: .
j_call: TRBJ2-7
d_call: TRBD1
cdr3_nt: TGTGCCAGCAGCTTAAGTCAGGGGGCGCCCTACGAGCAGTACTTC
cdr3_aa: CASSLSQGAPYEQYF

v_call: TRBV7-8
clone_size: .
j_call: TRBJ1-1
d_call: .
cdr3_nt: TGTGCCAGCAGCTCCAGACACTTGAACACTGAAGCTTTCTTT
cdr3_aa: CASSSRHLNTEAFF

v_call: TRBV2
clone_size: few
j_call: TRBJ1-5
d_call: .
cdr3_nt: TGTGCCAGCAGTACTGAGGGACAGCCCCAGCATTTT
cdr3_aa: CASSTEGQPQHF

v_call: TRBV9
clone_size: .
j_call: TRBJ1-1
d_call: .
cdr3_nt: TGTGCCAGCAGCCCCACCGGCAGGGGGAACACTGAAGCTTTCTTT
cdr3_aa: CASSPTGRGNTEAFF

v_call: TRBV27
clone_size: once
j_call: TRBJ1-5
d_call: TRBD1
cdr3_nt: TGTGCCAGCAGTTGGACAGGGGGAGGGAGCAATCAGCCCCAGCATTTT
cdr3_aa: CASSWTGGGSNQPQHF

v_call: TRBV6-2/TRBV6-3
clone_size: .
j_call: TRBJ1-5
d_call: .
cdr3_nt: TGTGCCAGCAGTTACTCGATAAAGGGGAATCAGCCCCAGCATTTT
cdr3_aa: CASSYSIKGNQPQHF

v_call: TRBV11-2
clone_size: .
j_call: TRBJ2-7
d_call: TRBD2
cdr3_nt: TGTGCCAGCAGCTTAGACGCTAGCGGAGGGCTCGAAAGCTCCTACGAGCAGTACTTC
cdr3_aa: CASSLDASGGLESSYEQYF

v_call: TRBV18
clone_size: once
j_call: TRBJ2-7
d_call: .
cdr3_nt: TGTGCCAGCTCACCACTCCCTGTGGCGGAAAACTACGAGCAGTACTTC
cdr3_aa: CASSPLPVAENYEQYF

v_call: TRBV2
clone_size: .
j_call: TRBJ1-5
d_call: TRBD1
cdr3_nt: TGTGCCAGCAGAAGACAGGGGGGAAATCAGCCCCAGCATTTT
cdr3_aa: CASRRQGGNQPQHF

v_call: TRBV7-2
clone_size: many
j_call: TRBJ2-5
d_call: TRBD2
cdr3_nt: TGTGCCAGCAGCTGGGCACGACTAGCGCAACAAGAGACCCAGTACTTC
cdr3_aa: CASSWARLAQQETQYF

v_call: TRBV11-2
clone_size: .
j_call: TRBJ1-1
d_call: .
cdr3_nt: TGTGCCAGCAGCCCCTTTGGAGGTTCGAACACTGAAGCTTTCTTT
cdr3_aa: CASSPFGGSNTEAFF

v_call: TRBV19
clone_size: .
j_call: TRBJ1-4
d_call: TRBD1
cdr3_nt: TGTGCCAGTAGTCATCCACGACAGGGGAATGAAAAACTGTTTTTT
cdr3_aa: CASSHPRQGNEKLFF

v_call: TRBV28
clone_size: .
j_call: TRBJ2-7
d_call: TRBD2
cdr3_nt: TGTGCCAGCAGTGTCCGGACTAGCGTCACCTTC
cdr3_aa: CASSVRTSVTF